The 9 T cell receptor beta chains below come from one sample, sequenced in a study of lymphopenia after photon versus proton radiotherapy (dated by TCRdb to 2018 to 2020). Library preparation used the immunoSEQ multiplex PCR assay. What TCRdb holds here is the immuneACCESS table cut down to in-frame rearrangements. Part of the clones is not present; checked against another copy, under half of the missing clones reflect an unresolved V gene, and the others are unexplained. Present in this sample are several thousand clones, roughly 80% of which were seen just once. The biggest ten clones account for 45% to 65% of the sample. The specimen was peripheral blood, collected from a patient treated with photon-based radiotherapy. These receptors were collected from a man aged 30 to 45 with gastric cancer.

This clone was seen once. The chain is built from TRBV5-1 and TRBJ2-2; D could derive from TRBD1 or TRBD2 (5 bases each). The V end lost 0 bases, the J end lost 5 bases, and 8 bases lay between the germline ends. The CDR3 runs to 14 residues. Germline values: CDR1 SGHRS, CDR2 YFSETQ. The CDR3 loop reads CASSLAGGTGELFF. CDR3 bases: TGCGCCAGCAGCTTGGCTGGGGGTACCGGGGAGCTGTTTTTT.

This rearrangement joins TRBV7-8 to TRBJ2-2; TRBD1 matches at 11 bases. This CDR3 has 16 residues. Trimming cost V 5 bases and J 6 bases; bases outside gene matches: 8. Germline-derived CDR1 and CDR2 are SGHVS and FQNEAQ. The DNA of the CDR3 is TGTGCCAGCAGCCCGGGGACAGGGGGACTTTCCGGGGAGCTGTTTTTT. Translating it yields CASSPGTGGLSGELFF.

The chain combines TRBV18 with TRBJ1-2; D is ambiguous. From germline, CDR1 is KGHSH and CDR2 LQKENI. V was pared by 3 bases and J by 4 bases, with 12 bases between. The CDR3 runs 14 residues. The CDR3 DNA reads TGTGCCAGCTCACCGGCAGACGGAGGCTATGGCTACACCTTC. The encoded protein is CASSPADGGYGYTF.

The chain recombines TRBV19 with TRBJ2-1; 10 bases map to TRBD2. This CDR3 spans 15 amino acids. CDR1 LNHDA and CDR2 SQIVND come from the germline V gene (reference sequence). With V trimmed by 7 bases and J by 10 bases, 13 bases remained unmatched. Here the CDR3 reads CASTPTSGAVGEQFF. CDR3 sequence (DNA): TGTGCCAGTACCCCTACTAGCGGGGCAGTTGGGGAGCAGTTCTTC.

This sequence joins TRBV18 and TRBJ2-4; no reliable D call. This CDR3 is 15 amino acids long. CDR1 and CDR2 from the germline V gene are KGHSH and LQKENI. Deletions cut 2 bases from V and 0 bases from J, with 8 bases between. The CDR3: CASSPRAKAKNIQYF. For the CDR3, the DNA is TGTGCCAGCTCACCAAGGGCCAAAGCCAAAAACATTCAGTACTTC.

The chain is built from TRBV9 and TRBJ2-3; D possibly corresponds to TRBD2 (5 bases). The germline V and J ends were trimmed by 3 bases and 4 bases, with 9 bases remaining between them. From germline, CDR1 is SGDLS and CDR2 YYNGEE. The CDR3 is 13 residues long. CDR3 sequence (DNA): TGTGCCAGCAGCGGTAGCGTGGCAGATACGCAGTATTTT. Translated, it gives CASSGSVADTQYF.

This rearrangement joins TRBV9 to TRBJ1-1; TRBD1 is a possible D gene (6 bases). The germline CDR1 and CDR2 sequences are SGDLS and YYNGEE. There are 15 residues in the CDR3. Trimming cost V 4 bases and J 5 bases, with 18 bases left between them. CDR3 loop: CASSPSGGAGTEAFF. CDR3 in DNA: TGTGCCAGCAGCCCGAGCGGGGGGGCGGGGACTGAAGCTTTCTTT.

The V call is TRBV6-1, the J call TRBJ1-5; 8 bases map to TRBD1. The CDR3 has 16 amino acids. From germline, CDR1 is MNHNS and CDR2 SASEGT. V lost 4 bases to trimming and J lost 5 bases; unmatched junction nucleotides: 10. In DNA, the CDR3 is TGTGCCAGCAGTGCAGGGACAGGTGGTTTCGATCAGCCCCAGCATTTT. Amino acids: CASSAGTGGFDQPQHF.

This chain connects TRBV5-4 to TRBJ1-3, with 7 bases fitting TRBD1. The CDR3 extends over 18 amino acids. CDR1 and CDR2 (germline): SGHNT, YYREEE (reference sequence). With 4 bases clipped from V and 1 base from J, the junction kept 14 bases outside the gene matches. CDR3 amino acids: CASSLGTVTGPSGNTIYF. In DNA form, the CDR3 reads TGTGCCAGCAGCCTGGGGACAGTGACAGGGCCTTCTGGAAACACCATATATTTT. The full variable domain, its missing parts supplied by reference TRBV5-4 and TRBJ1-3, is ETGVTQSPTHLIKTRGQQVTLRCSSQSGHNTVSWYQQALGQGPQFIFQYYREEENGRGNFPPRFSGLQFPNYSSELNVNALELDDSALYLCASSLGTVTGPSGNTIYFGEGSWLTVV.